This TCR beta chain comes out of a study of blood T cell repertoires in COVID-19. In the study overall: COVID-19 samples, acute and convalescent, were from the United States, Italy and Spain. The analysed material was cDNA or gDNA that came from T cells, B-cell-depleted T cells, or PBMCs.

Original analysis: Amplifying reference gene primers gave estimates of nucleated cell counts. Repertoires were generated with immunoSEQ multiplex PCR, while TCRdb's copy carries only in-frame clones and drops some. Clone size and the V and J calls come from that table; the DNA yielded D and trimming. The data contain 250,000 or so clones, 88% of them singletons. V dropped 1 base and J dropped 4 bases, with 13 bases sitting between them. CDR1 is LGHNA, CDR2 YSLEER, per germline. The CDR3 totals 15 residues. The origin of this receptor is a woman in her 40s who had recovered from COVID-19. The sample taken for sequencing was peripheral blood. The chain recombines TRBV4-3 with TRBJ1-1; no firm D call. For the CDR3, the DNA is TGCGCCAGCAGCCAAGCGGGCGGGTGGGTCACTGAAGCTTTCTTT. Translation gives CASSQAGGWVTEAFF.